A selection of T cell receptor beta chains follows, all from one sample in a study of blood T cells in healthy people across ages. In TCRdb, the 5' RACE reads were re-called with MiXCR into one record per CDR3 protein. Of approximately 800,000 distinct CDR3 sequences in the sample, over 45% are singletons; the top ten hold 20% to 25%. Sample: blood. These receptors originate from a man aged 25 to 40 in good health. Both conserved end residues are part of each CDR3. Fields, in order: J gene, D gene, V gene, clone size, CDR3 DNA, CDR3 protein. D genes are given only for firm matches. Where a row states a size, it is once, few, many or the class of an expanded clone; other rows omit it.

TRBJ2-7 - TRBV20-1 - TGCAGTGCTAGAGGTTCCGTGTACGAGCAGTACTTC CSARGSVYEQYF
TRBJ2-1 TRBD2 TRBV7-2 - TGTGCCAGCAGCTTCGGGGGAGGGACCAACAATAAGCAGTTCTTC CASSFGGGTNNKQFF
TRBJ1-6 - TRBV4-3 - TGCGTCAGCAGCCAGGATGCCCGGAATTCACCCCTCCACTTT CVSSQDARNSPLHF
TRBJ2-1 - TRBV20-1 - TGCAGTGCTAGAGATCTCCGGGACGGGCGAAGTGAAACCCAGTTCTTC CSARDLRDGRSETQFF
TRBJ2-3 - TRBV15 - TGTGCCACCAGCGAAAGGGGACTCAGAGCCTTGTTCGGGAGCACAGATACGCAGTATTTT CATSERGLRALFGSTDTQYF
TRBJ1-2 TRBD1 TRBV12-3/TRBV12-4 - TGTGCCAGCAGTTCAAGCCCGGGACAGGGGGCTGGCTACACCTTC CASSSSPGQGAGYTF
TRBJ2-1 - TRBV20-1 - TGCAGTGCTAGGAGTCCAGTCGTCGGAACTTACAATGAGCAGTTCTTC CSARSPVVGTYNEQFF
TRBJ2-2 TRBD2 TRBV6-5 - TGTGCCAGCAGTCACGGGGGGGGCAACACCGGGGAGCTGTTTTTT CASSHGGGNTGELFF
TRBJ1-4 - TRBV27 - TGTGCCAGCAGTCGGGGACCATATAATGAAAAACTGTTTTTT CASSRGPYNEKLFF
TRBJ2-1 - TRBV14 - TGTGCCAGCAGCTTACAGGGAGAGGGGTACAATGAGCAGTTCTTC CASSLQGEGYNEQFF
TRBJ1-2 TRBD1 TRBV29-1 - TGCAGCGTTGTTGGACAGGGGGTGGACTATGGCTACACCTTC CSVVGQGVDYGYTF
TRBJ2-3 TRBD1 TRBV5-1 - TGCGCCAGCAGAGTTCAGGTATCGGGGACAGGCGAGTATTTT CASRVQVSGTGEYF
TRBJ1-2 - TRBV20-1 - TGCAGTGCTAGAAAGTTACCCGGGGGAATCTATGGCTACACCTTC CSARKLPGGIYGYTF
TRBJ1-1 - TRBV6-2/TRBV6-3 - TGTGCCAGCAGTTACGATCGGGTTACTGAAGCTTTCTTT CASSYDRVTEAFF
TRBJ2-7 TRBD2 TRBV2 - TGTGCCAGCAGGGGACTAGTCATACACGAGCAGTACTTC CASRGLVIHEQYF
TRBJ2-7 TRBD2 TRBV13 - TGTGCCAGCAGACTAAGCGGGGGAACCTACGAGCAGTACTTC CASRLSGGTYEQYF
TRBJ2-7 TRBD1 TRBV4-3 - TGCGCCAGCAGCCAAGTATCAGGGGGCAGGTACGAGCAGTACTTC CASSQVSGGRYEQYF
TRBJ2-4 - TRBV6-1 - TGTGCCAGCAGGACCCGGGGGGCCAAAAACATTCAGTACTTC CASRTRGAKNIQYF
TRBJ2-1 - TRBV30 - TGTGCCGGGAGTGTACGTATCAATGAGCAGTTCTTC CAGSVRINEQFF
TRBJ2-5 TRBD2 TRBV28 - TGTGCCAGCAGTGCAAGCGGGAAGCAAGAGACCCAGTACTTC CASSASGKQETQYF
TRBJ1-5 TRBD1 TRBV5-6 - TGTGCCAGCAGCTCGGGACAGGGGTGGCAGCCCCAGCATTTT CASSSGQGWQPQHF
TRBJ2-5 - TRBV7-2 few TGTGCCAGCAGCTTGGTGGGGGCCGAGACCCAGTACTTC CASSLVGAETQYF
TRBJ2-5 TRBD2 TRBV7-2 - TGTGCCAGCAGCTCGACTAGCGGGAGTTTAGTGAATGAGCAGTACTTC CASSSTSGSLVNEQYF
TRBJ2-3 - TRBV7-2 few TGTGCCAGCAGCCCCGACGGGACACACACAGATACGCAGTATTTT CASSPDGTHTDTQYF
TRBJ2-5 - TRBV7-7 once TGTGCCAGCAGCCGCACTGCCGGGGCGGAGACCCAGTACTTC CASSRTAGAETQYF
TRBJ2-7 - TRBV27 - TGTGCCAGCAGCCCATATAATCCTAGCAAAATTTTCCCCCGCGAGCAGTACTTC CASSPYNPSKIFPREQYF
TRBJ2-1 - TRBV27 - TGTGCCAGCAGTTTATCGCGGCTTAATGAGCAGTTCTTC CASSLSRLNEQFF